This T cell receptor (beta chain) was identified during a study of blood T cells in healthy people across ages. The sample holds a few counts of this clonotype. Donors gave around 9.8 milliliters of peripheral blood apiece. Sample-barcoded 5' priming and a J-beta primer mix drove a second PCR of roughly 7 to 11 cycles. Each cDNA molecule was tagged by a template-switch adaptor with 12 random nucleotides. At least 3 million CDR3-containing paired-end reads were obtained per sample. TCRdb passed the 5' RACE reads through MiXCR, listing each CDR3 protein once. The profile shows fewer than 900,000 distinct CDR3 sequences, about 36% of them singletons. V was clipped by 7 bases and J by 2 bases, with 14 bases between them. The CDR3 runs to 14 residues.

Sequenced material: blood. The origin of this receptor is a young man in good health. The V gene is TRBV12-3 or TRBV12-4, the J gene TRBJ1-2; possible D gene TRBD1, 6 bases. Here the CDR3 DNA reads TGTGCCAGCAACCAGGGGAGGACGAACTATGGCTACACCTTC. The encoded protein is CASNQGRTNYGYTF.